This T cell receptor beta chain was identified in a study of tumor-infiltrating lymphocytes in primary liver carcinoma. The wider study: Surgical resection was the treatment these patients received for primary liver carcinoma. Each of the growths was stage T1-T3 N0M0, extending about 4.2 to 11 cm across. General observations from the study: Since the samples were bulk and unsorted, the CD4+ and CD8+ repertoires were not compared. Less overlap was seen in tumor-adjacent and tumor-blood pairs than in tumor region pairs.

As for this clonotype: What it recognizes is unknown.

Researchers generated TCR beta cDNA from roughly 500 ng of total RNA, relying on a constant-region primer. A slightly modified ARM-PCR protocol with three nested multiplex PCR rounds produced these TCR beta libraries. TRBV1-TRBV30 forward primers paired with a C-beta reverse primer were used in the first two PCR rounds, which ran 9 to 10 cycles each. A single record per CDR3 protein comes from TCRdb applying MiXCR to the multiplex PCR reads. The sample includes approximately 210,000 distinct CDR3 sequences, less than 75% of them seen just once. Germline DNA was extracted too, while blood RNA derived from unsorted whole blood. CDR1 is SGHRS, CDR2 YFSETQ, per germline. The CDR3 totals 14 residues. V gave up 0 bases and J gave up 3 bases, with 7 bases separating them.

V usage is TRBV5-1 and J usage is TRBJ2-1; perhaps TRBD1 as D (5 bases). The TCR originated in an older woman with primary liver carcinoma and hepatitis B virus infection. Sequencing was done on a sample of peripheral blood. CDR3 DNA sequence: TGCGCCAGCAGCTTGGGGGGCCGCTACAATGAGCAGTTCTTC. Translated, it gives CASSLGGRYNEQFF. The variable domain in full, completed from reference TRBV5-1 and TRBJ2-1, reads KAGVTQTPRYLIKTRGQQVTLSCSPISGHRSVSWYQQTPGQGLQFLFEYFSETQRNKGNFPGRFSGRQFSNSRSEMNVSTLELGDSALYLCASSLGGRYNEQFFGPGTRLTVL.